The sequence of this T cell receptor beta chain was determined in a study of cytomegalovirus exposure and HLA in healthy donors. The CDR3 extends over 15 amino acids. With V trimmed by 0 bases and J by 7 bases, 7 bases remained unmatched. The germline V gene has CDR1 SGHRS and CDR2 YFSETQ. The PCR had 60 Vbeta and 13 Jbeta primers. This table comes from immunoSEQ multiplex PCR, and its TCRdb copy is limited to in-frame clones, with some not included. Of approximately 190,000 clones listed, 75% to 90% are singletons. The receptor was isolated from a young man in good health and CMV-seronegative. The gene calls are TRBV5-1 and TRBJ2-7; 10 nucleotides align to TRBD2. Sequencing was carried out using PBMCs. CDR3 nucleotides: TGCGCCAGCAGCTTGGCGCTAGCGGGAGTTCAAGAGCAGTACTTC. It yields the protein CASSLALAGVQEQYF.